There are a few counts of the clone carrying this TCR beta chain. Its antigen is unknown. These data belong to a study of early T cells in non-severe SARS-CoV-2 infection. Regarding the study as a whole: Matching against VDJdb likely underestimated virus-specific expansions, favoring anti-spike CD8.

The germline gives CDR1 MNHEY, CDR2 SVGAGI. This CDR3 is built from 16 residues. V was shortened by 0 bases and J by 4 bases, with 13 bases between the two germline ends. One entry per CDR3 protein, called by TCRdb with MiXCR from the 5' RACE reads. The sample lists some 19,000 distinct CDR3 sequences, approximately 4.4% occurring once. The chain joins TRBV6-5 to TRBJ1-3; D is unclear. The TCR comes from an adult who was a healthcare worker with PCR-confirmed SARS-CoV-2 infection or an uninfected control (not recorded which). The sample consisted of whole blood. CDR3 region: CASSYSSVQLGNTIYF. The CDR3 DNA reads TGTGCCAGCAGTTACTCGAGTGTTCAACTGGGAAACACCATATATTTT.